This T cell receptor (beta chain) came from a study of neoadjuvant nivolumab and ipilimumab in lung cancer (dated by TCRdb to between 2020 and 2021). For context, the study as a whole: In the NEOSTAR trial, nivolumab was administered intravenously at 3 mg/kg on days 1, 15 and 29, and the combination arm also received ipilimumab 1 mg/kg on day 1 only. TCR repertoires were compared between pretherapy (baseline) peripheral blood and tumors resected at surgery after neoadjuvant immune checkpoint blockade. Matched pretherapy and resected tumor pairs were analyzed for seven patients, of whom four received nivolumab and three received nivolumab plus ipilimumab. A total of 40 to 45 patients with operable NSCLC were treated in the trial, with about 23 randomized to nivolumab monotherapy and 21 randomized to nivolumab plus ipilimumab. The primary trial endpoint was the major pathologic response (MPR) rate in the intention-to-treat population in each study arm.

The germline V gene encodes CDR1 LNHNV and CDR2 YYDKDF (reference sequence). The CDR3 covers 16 residues, taking in both the cysteine and the phenylalanine. The CDR3 DNA has 48 bases and is translated from base 1. V ends up 1 base short and J 1 base short, with an unmatched junction base count of 5. This sample's time point label indicates: at surgical resection after neoadjuvant nivolumab +/- ipilimumab. Samples came from the phase 2 randomized NEOSTAR trial, which tested neoadjuvant nivolumab or nivolumab plus ipilimumab followed by surgery in operable NSCLC. The library was built by means of the immunoSEQ multiplex PCR assay. The published analysis was carried out like this. Richness and clonality were used to summarize the repertoires, and clones that significantly expanded or contracted between pre- and post-therapy samples were identified. Held by TCRdb, this immuneACCESS table contains in-frame sequences only and omits some clones. Under half of the omission traces to an unresolved V gene where checked; the cause of the rest is unknown. V, J and clone size were drawn from that table, and D and trimming were deduced from the DNA. Recorded for this sample are approximately 31,000 clones; 92% of them occurred a single time. The ten largest clonotypes hold around 2% of the sample.

To note about this clone: Its cognate antigen has yet to be identified. No much larger clonotype is one base removed from it; base qualities were not supplied.

Study-wide findings and limitations: From pretherapy to surgery, increases in tumor T-cell richness and clonality were observed in three of three dual-therapy tumors but in only two of four nivolumab-treated tumors. Greater TCR richness and clonality were observed in resected tumors than in tumor-adjacent uninvolved lung, and increases were observed in more dual-therapy-treated tumors. TCR richness in pretherapy blood showed a positive correlation with richness in tumors resected after neoadjuvant therapy (Spearman R ≈ 0.81). No significant correlation was found between TCR clonality and pathologic tumor regression, and only a single major-pathologic-response sample was available for the analysis of TCR clonality versus pathologic tumor regression. TCR sequencing was performed in a small number of samples.

The source material was peripheral blood, sampled after neoadjuvant nivolumab, alone or with ipilimumab, at or shortly before surgery. The sequence joins TRBV15 to TRBJ2-7, with TRBD2 identical over 9 junction bases. This receptor was identified in an adult with non-small cell lung cancer. The CDR3 protein: CATSRVRTSVSYEQYF. The sequenced DNA: TGTGCCACCAGCAGAGTTCGGACTAGCGTGTCCTACGAGCAGTACTTC.